This TCR beta chain was observed in a study of blood T cell repertoires in COVID-19. Study-level background: Cohort 3 donors counted as recovered after two negative PCRs, clearance, or resolved symptoms. Sites in the United States, Italy and Spain provided acute and convalescent COVID-19 samples.

In the study's own analysis: Amplified reference gene primers provided the basis for estimating nucleated cell counts. Method: immunoSEQ multiplex PCR; TCRdb's copy keeps in-frame clones and lacks some. That table gives V, J and clone size, and the DNA gave D and trimming. The data contain 250,000 to 350,000 clones, roughly 91% of them singletons. Participant-reported clinical history was the basis for cohort assignment. Trimming at V came to 0 bases and at J to 6 bases, leaving 14 bases not matched to a gene. The CDR3 has 16 residues. Germline CDR1 and CDR2: GTSNPN and SVGIG (reference sequence). The sample comprised PBMCs or T cells enriched from blood (not recorded which). The J gene is TRBJ2-7, the V gene TRBV30; 7 bases align to TRBD2. This TCR was sampled from a woman aged 55-69 years in a cohort exposed to, infected with or recovered from COVID-19 (not recorded which). Here the CDR3 DNA reads TGTGCCTGGAGTGTACAACCATTTGGTAGCGGGCTCGAGCAGTACTTC. Translation gives CAWSVQPFGSGLEQYF.